Each of the 14 T cell receptor beta chains below was sequenced from the same sample in a study of cytomegalovirus exposure and HLA in healthy donors. The PCR was carried out with 60 Vbeta primers and 13 Jbeta primers. Method: immunoSEQ multiplex PCR; TCRdb's copy keeps in-frame clones and lacks some. The sample has approximately 140,000 clones; about two thirds are singletons. The material sequenced was PBMCs. These receptors originate from a woman aged 55-75 years in good health and CMV-seropositive.

The chain's CDR3 is CSVEDWTSGAYNEQFF. DNA for the CDR3: TGCAGCGTTGAAGATTGGACTAGCGGGGCCTACAATGAGCAGTTCTTC. This chain connects TRBV29-1 to TRBJ2-1; TRBD2 matches 12 bases. Germline-derived CDR1 and CDR2 are SQVTM and ANQGSEA. Germline trimming cut 0 bases from V and 2 bases from J; bases unmatched to any gene: 2. This CDR3 is 16 amino acids long.

There are a few counts of this clone. The chain combines TRBV5-8 with TRBJ1-2; no reliable D call. The germline V and J ends were trimmed by 3 bases and 7 bases, with 16 bases remaining between them. Germline lookup yields CDR1 SGHTS and CDR2 YDEGEE. The CDR3 has 14 amino acids. DNA for the CDR3: TGTGCCAGCAGCTGGGGATTTCAGGCGGGTGGCTACACCTTC. Residues: CASSWGFQAGGYTF.

This chain connects TRBV9 to TRBJ1-5, with D possibly being TRBD1 (5 bases). Trimming removed 0 bases from V and 4 bases from J, with 8 bases in between. CDR3 length: 14 residues. CDR1 is SGDLS and CDR2 is YYNGEE in the germline V gene. The CDR3: CASSVAGENQPQHF. The CDR3 coding sequence is TGTGCCAGCAGCGTAGCGGGGGAGAATCAGCCCCAGCATTTT. Supplemented by reference TRBV9 and TRBJ1-5, the full variable domain reads DSGVTQTPKHLITATGQRVTLRCSPRSGDLSVYWYQQSLDQGLQFLIQYYNGEERAKGNILERFSAQQFPDLHSELNLSSLELGDSALYFCASSVAGENQPQHFGDGTRLSIL.

A remark on this clone: The same CDR3 arises from other DNA sequences in this sample as well. The genes are TRBV6-6 and TRBJ1-2, with 8 bases aligning to TRBD1. Germline V gene sequence: CDR1 MNHNY, CDR2 SVGAGI (reference sequence). V trimming: 6 bases; J trimming: 4 bases; junction bases outside the gene matches: 7. This CDR3 spans 14 amino acids. The CDR3 loop reads CASSQDRGAYGYTF. The CDR3 DNA is TGTGCCAGCAGCCAAGACAGGGGTGCCTATGGCTACACCTTC.

This clone occurred a few times. The chain is built from TRBV27 and TRBJ1-6; weak D call: TRBD1 (5 bases). Trimming removed 0 bases at V and 9 bases at J, with 15 bases between. The germline gives CDR1 MNHEY, CDR2 SMNVEV (reference sequence). The CDR3 spans 16 residues. The CDR3: CASSLSSRAEFSPLHF. The CDR3, as DNA: TGTGCCAGCAGTTTATCTTCCAGGGCAGAGTTTTCACCCCTCCACTTT.

The V gene is TRBV10-2, the J gene TRBJ1-2; D possibly corresponds to TRBD1 (5 bases). V lost 7 bases and J 5 bases, leaving 11 bases between the germline ends. Germline V lookup: CDR1 WSHSY, CDR2 SAAADI. The CDR3 loop spans 12 amino acids. The CDR3 region has the DNA TGCGCCAGCAACGCGGGGGGATATGGCTACACCTTC. Encoded protein: CASNAGGYGYTF.

The table lists this clone with a count of one. The chain carries TRBV2 and TRBJ1-2; D gene unclear. This CDR3 comprises 15 residues. Trimming stripped 3 bases from V and 0 bases from J, with 11 bases between. The germline V gene has CDR1 SNHLY and CDR2 FYNNEI. CDR3: CASSDLLGANYGYTF. CDR3 nucleotides: TGTGCCAGCAGTGACCTTCTTGGAGCTAACTATGGCTACACCTTC.

The chain joins TRBV5-1 to TRBJ2-2; D remains ambiguous. From germline, CDR1 is SGHRS and CDR2 YFSETQ. The CDR3 is 15 residues long. Trimming removed 7 bases from V and 0 bases from J, with 13 bases in between. As DNA, the CDR3 is TGCGCCAGCCGAGGAGAGGCTTCGAACACCGGGGAGCTGTTTTTT. It codes for CASRGEASNTGELFF.

This chain uses TRBV10-3 with TRBJ1-5; 8 bases map to TRBD1. V trimming: 3 bases; J trimming: 6 bases; junction bases outside the gene matches: 7. CDR1 is ENHRY, CDR2 SYGVKD, per germline. The CDR3 consists of 15 residues. The CDR3 DNA is TGTGCCATCAGTGAAATTGCAGGGGGCAGTCAGCCCCAGCATTTT. Residues: CAISEIAGGSQPQHF.

This clone has just a few counts. This sequence joins TRBV5-4 and TRBJ2-5; perhaps TRBD2 as D (6 bases). The J call could be wrong; TRBJ2-7 is a better fit for the DNA end. CDR1 and CDR2 (germline): SGHNT, YYREEE (reference sequence). The CDR3 totals 13 residues. CDR3 bases: TGTGCCAGCAGCTCCGCGCGGGGACTCGAGCAGTACTTC. The encoded protein is CASSSARGLEQYF.

V is TRBV18 and J is TRBJ2-4; tentative D call: TRBD2 (5 bases). The germline gives CDR1 KGHSH, CDR2 LQKENI. This CDR3 contains 13 residues. Deletions cut 6 bases from V and 8 bases from J, with 14 bases between. The CDR3, as DNA: TGTGCCAGCTCCCGGGATGGGGAAGACATTCAGTACTTC. Translation gives CASSRDGEDIQYF. Supplemented by reference TRBV18 and TRBJ2-4, the full variable domain reads NAGVMQNPRHLVRRRGQEARLRCSPMKGHSHVYWYRQLPEEGLKFMVYLQKENIIDESGMPKERFSAEFPKEGPSILRIQQVVRGDSAAYFCASSRDGEDIQYFGAGTRLSVL.

The rearrangement links TRBV7-9 to TRBJ2-5; 9 nucleotides align to TRBD2. CDR1 SEHNR and CDR2 FQNEAQ come from the germline V gene (reference sequence). This CDR3 comprises 19 residues. Unmatched junction bases numbered 16, after V lost 5 bases and J lost 0 bases. CDR3 protein: CASSPRISGRGGYQETQYF. CDR3 nucleotide sequence: TGTGCCAGCAGCCCCCGGATTAGCGGGAGAGGAGGGTACCAAGAGACCCAGTACTTC.

The rearrangement joins TRBV5-1 to TRBJ1-2, with a tentative D call TRBD1 (5 bases). CDR1 and CDR2 (germline): SGHRS, YFSETQ. The CDR3 runs to 14 residues. The germline V and J ends were trimmed by 6 bases and 3 bases, with 15 bases remaining between them. CDR3 nucleotide sequence: TGCGCCAGCACCATGGGGGGAGACGACTATGGCTACACCTTC. It translates to CASTMGGDDYGYTF.

The chain has TRBV5-5 and TRBJ1-5; D not resolved. Trimming removed 0 bases at V and 4 bases at J, with 17 bases between. The CDR3 extends over 17 amino acids. Per germline, CDR1 SGHKS and CDR2 YYEKEE (reference sequence). CDR3 in amino acids: CASSLDVGVPENQPQHF. In nucleotides, the CDR3 is TGTGCCAGCAGCTTGGACGTCGGGGTCCCAGAGAATCAGCCCCAGCATTTT.